These T cell receptor beta chains were read from a single sample in a study of T cells in Graves' hyperthyroidism and ophthalmopathy. TCRdb reprocessed the multiplex PCR reads with MiXCR, giving one entry per CDR3 protein. The sample gives more than 550,000 distinct CDR3 sequences, less than 45% of which show up once; more than 7% is in the top ten. Source material: peripheral blood or thyroid tissue (not recorded which). All receptors come from an adult man with Graves' disease, either hyperthyroidism or ophthalmopathy (not recorded which). Both conserved end residues are trimmed from each CDR3. Fields, in order: V gene, J gene, CDR3 length, CDR3 protein.

V: TRBV7-8
J: TRBJ2-7
length: 10
CDR3: ASSWTGGKQY

V: TRBV12-3/TRBV12-4
J: TRBJ2-7
length: 11
CDR3: ATRREGFYEQY

V: TRBV7-8
J: -
length: 12
CDR3: ASRTSGRTGEQY

V: TRBV9
J: TRBJ1-4
length: 12
CDR3: ASSVGLVKEKLF

V: TRBV20-1
J: TRBJ2-5
length: 12
CDR3: SARTAQGQETQY

V: TRBV10-2
J: TRBJ1-2
length: 13
CDR3: ASSESKTGRYGYT

V: TRBV29-1
J: TRBJ1-1
length: 9
CDR3: SVLEALEAF

V: TRBV7-2
J: TRBJ2-5
length: 11
CDR3: ASSQGYQETQY

V: TRBV7-9
J: TRBJ1-1
length: 8
CDR3: ASSLAEAF

V: TRBV19
J: TRBJ1-2
length: 10
CDR3: AKRGQGGGYT

V: TRBV19
J: TRBJ1-1
length: 12
CDR3: ASERGSRKTEAF

V: TRBV15
J: TRBJ2-5
length: 12
CDR3: ATSRGGQAETQY

V: TRBV25-1
J: TRBJ1-2
length: 14
CDR3: ASERGNGTGFRGYT

V: TRBV29-1
J: TRBJ1-2
length: 8
CDR3: SRRGHGYT

V: TRBV9
J: TRBJ2-5
length: 13
CDR3: ASSVSLQGAETQY

V: TRBV12-3/TRBV12-4
J: TRBJ2-7
length: 14
CDR3: ASSSGTGGTGYEQY

V: TRBV29-1
J: TRBJ2-7
length: 8
CDR3: SSRSYEQY

V: TRBV24-1
J: TRBJ2-7
length: 11
CDR3: ATEGTGSYEQY

V: TRBV7-9
J: TRBJ2-7
length: 14
CDR3: ASSLHRGRATYEQY

V: TRBV9
J: TRBJ1-4
length: 12
CDR3: ASSVNRGNEKLF

V: TRBV12-3/TRBV12-4
J: TRBJ1-4
length: 14
CDR3: ASSPSQGSANEKLF

V: TRBV7-6
J: TRBJ2-7
length: 9
CDR3: ASSRDRDRY

V: TRBV25-1
J: TRBJ1-1
length: 12
CDR3: ASSARALGPEAF

V: TRBV12-3/TRBV12-4
J: TRBJ1-1
length: 13
CDR3: ASSLRVGHNTEAF

V: TRBV7-9
J: TRBJ2-7
length: 16
CDR3: ASSLSPGLADGSYEQY